This T cell receptor (beta chain) was retrieved from a study of T cell responses to AZD1222 COVID-19 vaccine. Study-wide findings and caveats: Spike-specific TCR depth and breadth grew after two AZD1222 doses. Without day 14 samples, only post-peak T cell repertoires were studied.

This CDR3 spans 14 amino acids. The V gene lost 1 base and the J gene lost 4 bases, with 10 bases spanning the gap. Germline CDR1 is SNHLY and CDR2 is FYNNEI. The assay was immunoSEQ multiplex PCR, and TCRdb's table has in-frame clones only and misses some. The table lists 150,000 to 200,000 clones, around 89% of them singletons. For this clone: Its antigen remains unidentified.

This clonotype originated in an adult who received the AZD1222 COVID-19 vaccine. Sample: peripheral blood, taken 28 days after the second AZD1222 dose. The chain combines TRBV2 with TRBJ2-5; D possibly matches TRBD1 or TRBD2 (6 bases each). The chain's CDR3 is CASSEGTAGETQYF. The CDR3 nucleotides read TGTGCCAGCAGTGAAGGGACAGCGGGAGAGACCCAGTACTTC.